Below, 8 T cell receptor beta chains from the same sample are listed, as sequenced in a study of blood T cell repertoires in COVID-19. Data came from immunoSEQ multiplex PCR; TCRdb stores just in-frame clones and leaves some out. The table includes around 100,000 clones, about nine tenths detected once. What was sequenced was peripheral blood. The origin of the receptors is a woman aged 80 or over in a cohort sampled during active COVID-19.

This clone was picked up a small number of times. For the CDR3, the DNA is TGTGCTAGTGGTTTGCGGACAGTTGGGCATGAGCAGTTCTTC. Translation gives CASGLRTVGHEQFF. V usage is TRBV12-5 and J usage is TRBJ2-1, with a tentative D call TRBD1 (6 bases). Per the germline V gene, CDR1 is LGHNT and CDR2 is FRNRAP. V was shortened by 2 bases and J by 8 bases, with 13 bases between the two germline ends. CDR3 length: 14 amino acids.

The chain has TRBV19 and TRBJ2-7; D unclear. The CDR3 is 13 amino acids. V lost 8 bases to trimming and J lost 1 base, with 12 bases between them. Germline lookup yields CDR1 LNHDA and CDR2 SQIVND (reference sequence). The CDR3 region is CASSTLGSYEQYF. CDR3 DNA: TGTGCCAGTTCCACCCTAGGTTCCTACGAGCAGTACTTC.

The chain links TRBV3-1 (or the pseudogene TRBV3-2) to TRBJ2-1, with TRBD2 matching over 7 bases. V was clipped by 3 bases and J by 0 bases; unmatched bases: 8. This CDR3 has 17 residues. Germline V CDR1 and CDR2: LGHDT, YNNKEL (reference sequence). The CDR3 region is CASSQRSSGSSYNEQFF. As DNA, the CDR3 is TGTGCCAGCAGCCAGAGGTCTAGCGGAAGCTCCTACAATGAGCAGTTCTTC.

This clone was recorded once. The chain carries TRBV6-5 and TRBJ1-6; TRBD1 is a possible D gene (5 bases). The CDR3 is made up of 15 amino acids. The V gene's germline CDR1 is MNHEY and CDR2 SVGAGI. V lost 7 bases and J lost 6, with 16 bases in between. In DNA form, the CDR3 reads TGTGCCAGCACAAGGGCCAGGCAGGGTAATTCACCCCTCCACTTT. Its translation: CASTRARQGNSPLHF.

This clone appeared once. The rearrangement links TRBV6-5 to TRBJ2-1; D gene uncertain. This CDR3 spans 15 amino acids. V lost 10 bases and J lost 2, with 18 bases in between. CDR1 is MNHEY, CDR2 SVGAGI, per germline. CDR3 sequence: CATIKHEFAYNEQFF. The CDR3 DNA is TGTGCCACCATAAAGCACGAGTTTGCCTACAATGAGCAGTTCTTC.

This sequence joins TRBV9 and TRBJ1-1; D is possibly TRBD1 (5 bases). V was clipped by 2 bases and J by 1 base, with 12 bases between them. Germline V gene lookup returns CDR1 SGDLS and CDR2 YYNGEE. The CDR3 totals 15 residues. CDR3 residues: CASSVQGLPNTEAFF. The CDR3 coding sequence is TGTGCCAGCAGCGTTCAGGGATTACCGAACACTGAAGCTTTCTTT.

The genes are TRBV5-1 and TRBJ2-3, with TRBD2 matching over 8 bases. CDR1 is SGHRS, CDR2 YFSETQ, per germline. The V gene end was trimmed by 4 bases and the J gene end by 1 base; junction bases not matched to a gene: 2. The CDR3 consists of 14 residues. Here the CDR3 DNA reads TGCGCCAGCAGCACGACTAGCGGCACAGATACGCAGTATTTT. Its translation: CASSTTSGTDTQYF.

This clone was seen a single time. The V gene is TRBV15, the J gene TRBJ2-2; D is unclear. Trimming pared 3 bases from V and 1 base from J, leaving 12 bases between. This CDR3 is built from 16 residues. CDR1 is LNHNV, CDR2 YYDKDF, per germline (reference sequence). CDR3 in DNA: TGTGCCACCAGCAGGTCCGGGTCCCTGAACACCGGGGAGCTGTTTTTT. Protein product: CATSRSGSLNTGELFF.